These T cell receptor beta chains were read from a single sample in a study of blood T cell repertoires in COVID-19. The protocol was immunoSEQ multiplex PCR, while the TCRdb copy is restricted to in-frame clones and leaves out a portion. The sample shows 71,000 or so clones, roughly four fifths of them seen only once. Sequenced sample: peripheral blood. These receptors all stem from a man over 45 with acute or convalescent COVID-19. The CDR3 runs from the conserved cysteine through the conserved F or W. Fields, in order: V gene, clone size, J gene, CDR3 length, CDR3 protein. Not all rows give a size; the values are once, few, many and, for expanded clones, a class.

TRBV29-1,NA,TRBJ2-3,14,CSARLAGVPDTQYF
TRBV9,NA,TRBJ1-2,16,CASSVGVGSTFYGYTF
TRBV28,NA,TRBJ1-1,14,CASSGHRGGTEAFF
TRBV7-9,NA,TRBJ1-2,15,CASSSAGTASYGYTF
TRBV10-3,NA,TRBJ1-2,16,CAISETVRYANYGYTF
TRBV2,NA,TRBJ2-3,15,CASSEEGLSTDTQYF
TRBV3-1/TRBV3-2,NA,TRBJ1-1,13,CASSPGPPSRAFF
TRBV7-9,NA,TRBJ1-4,14,CASSPIATNEKLFF
TRBV19,NA,TRBJ2-4,15,CATSGTGFGKNIQYF
TRBV7-2,NA,TRBJ1-6,15,CASSLEYLGGLPLHF
TRBV6-2/TRBV6-3,NA,TRBJ2-7,16,CASSYASRGKLYEQYF
TRBV5-6,few,TRBJ2-7,13,CASSGNRGYEQYF
TRBV18,few,TRBJ1-3,17,CASSPPGQKSSGNTIYF
TRBV9,NA,TRBJ1-5,15,CASSPLGERSQPQHF
TRBV29-1,NA,TRBJ2-1,12,CSVDGIKNEQFF
TRBV5-8,NA,TRBJ2-3,16,CASSLFGTGNTDTQYF
TRBV5-1,NA,TRBJ2-3,16,CASSAGGRGTADTQYF
TRBV6-6,NA,TRBJ1-1,15,CASSYWRQSNTEAFF
TRBV6-2/TRBV6-3,NA,TRBJ1-5,14,CASSPKTANQPQHF
TRBV6-6,NA,TRBJ1-2,13,CASSTTGDYGYTF
TRBV7-2,NA,TRBJ1-2,13,CASSRETGYGYTF
TRBV4-2,NA,TRBJ2-5,15,CASSQPGQGIETQYF
TRBV7-2,NA,TRBJ2-2,14,CASSLGRGGRELFF
TRBV6-1,NA,TRBJ1-1,15,CASSEGTGRVFEAFF
TRBV2,NA,TRBJ1-4,14,CARRGGSTNEKLFF
TRBV5-4,NA,TRBJ1-2,13,CACKAWSNYGYTF
TRBV5-1,NA,TRBJ2-5,16,CASSGNTGDGSETQYF
TRBV11-1,NA,TRBJ2-5,15,CASSSGGENQETQYF
TRBV12-5,once,TRBJ2-2,21,CASGLVLGRGPTTQITGELFF
TRBV28,NA,TRBJ1-5,14,CASSLRSRNQPQHF
TRBV5-4,NA,TRBJ2-2,15,CASSSGQDPTGELFF
TRBV7-2,NA,TRBJ2-3,15,CATAGARANTDTQYF
TRBV7-9,NA,TRBJ1-3,13,CASSFYSGNTIYF
TRBV7-9,once,TRBJ1-2,14,CASSLGQGGYGYTF
TRBV19,NA,TRBJ1-6,17,CASSKRAGGSYNSPLHF
TRBV5-1,NA,TRBJ1-5,14,CASSPTGPNQPQHF
TRBV11-2,NA,TRBJ1-1,15,CASSPLRGMNTEAFF
TRBV11-1,NA,TRBJ1-1,13,CASSQHRGLGAFF
TRBV7-3,once,TRBJ1-1,13,CASSFDSYTEAFF
TRBV7-2,once,TRBJ1-2,14,CASSPDRGDYGYTF
TRBV7-9,few,TRBJ2-1,13,CASSSPPGQGQFF
TRBV24-1,NA,TRBJ1-2,13,CATSDRTGDGYTF
TRBV19,once,TRBJ1-2,15,CASSIGLTGHYGYTF
TRBV9,NA,TRBJ1-5,15,CASSASQGTNQPQHF
TRBV11-3,NA,TRBJ2-7,14,CASSLGAASYEQYF
TRBV6-5,NA,TRBJ2-4,15,CASGNTWTGENIQYF
TRBV6-5,NA,TRBJ2-3,16,CASSYSLEGAGDTQYF
TRBV7-3,NA,TRBJ2-2,13,CASSPQREGELFF
TRBV5-1,NA,TRBJ1-1,14,CASSAGQVNTEAFF
TRBV10-3,NA,TRBJ1-1,17,CAINSHRDRVVSTEAFF
TRBV10-3,NA,TRBJ2-1,12,CAISIGPGEQFF
TRBV7-2,few,TRBJ1-2,16,CASSPRTTTGVYGYTF
TRBV5-4,NA,TRBJ1-4,14,CASSLSGLDEKLFF
TRBV19,NA,TRBJ2-4,19,CASSGTSTVILGKQNIQYF
TRBV6-5,NA,TRBJ1-5,12,CASIQGNQPQHF